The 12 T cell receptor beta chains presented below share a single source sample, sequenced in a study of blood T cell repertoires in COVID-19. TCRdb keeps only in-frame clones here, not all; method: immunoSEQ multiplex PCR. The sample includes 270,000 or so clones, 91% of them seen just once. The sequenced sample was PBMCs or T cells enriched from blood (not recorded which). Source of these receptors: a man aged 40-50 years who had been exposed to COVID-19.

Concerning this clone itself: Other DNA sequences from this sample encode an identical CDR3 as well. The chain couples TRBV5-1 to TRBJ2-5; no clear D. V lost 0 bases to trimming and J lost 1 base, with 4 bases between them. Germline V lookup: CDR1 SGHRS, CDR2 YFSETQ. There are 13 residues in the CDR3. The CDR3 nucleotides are TGCGCCAGCAGCTTGGTCCTCCAAGAGACCCAGTACTTC. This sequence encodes CASSLVLQETQYF. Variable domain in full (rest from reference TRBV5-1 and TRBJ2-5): KAGVTQTPRYLIKTRGQQVTLSCSPISGHRSVSWYQQTPGQGLQFLFEYFSETQRNKGNFPGRFSGRQFSNSRSEMNVSTLELGDSALYLCASSLVLQETQYFGPGTRLLVL.

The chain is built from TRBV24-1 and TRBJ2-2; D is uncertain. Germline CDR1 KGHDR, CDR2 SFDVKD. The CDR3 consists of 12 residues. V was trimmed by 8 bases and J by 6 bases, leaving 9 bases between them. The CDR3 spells CATKALAGELFF. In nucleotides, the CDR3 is TGTGCCACCAAAGCACTCGCCGGGGAGCTGTTTTTT.

The CDR3, as DNA: TGTGCCAGTAGTATAGTTTCAGGGGATGAGGCCACTGAAGCTTTCTTT. Translating it yields CASSIVSGDEATEAFF. The V gene is TRBV19, the J gene TRBJ1-1, with a tentative D call TRBD1 (6 bases). The length of the CDR3 is 16 residues. The V gene lost 1 base and the J gene lost 4 bases, with 16 bases spanning the gap. Germline lookup yields CDR1 LNHDA and CDR2 SQIVND (reference sequence).

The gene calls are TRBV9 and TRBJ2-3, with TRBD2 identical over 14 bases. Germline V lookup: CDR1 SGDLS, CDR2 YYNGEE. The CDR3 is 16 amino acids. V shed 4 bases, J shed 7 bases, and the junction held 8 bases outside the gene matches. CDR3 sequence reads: CASSPGTSGSGNTQYF. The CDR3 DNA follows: TGTGCCAGCAGCCCGGGGACTAGCGGGAGTGGGAATACGCAGTATTTT.

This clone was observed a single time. The CDR3 here is CASSPSTSGSADTQYF. The CDR3 coding sequence is TGTGCCAGCTCACCCTCGACTAGCGGGAGTGCAGATACGCAGTATTTT. The J gene is TRBJ2-3, the V gene TRBV18, with TRBD2 identical over 12 bases. The CDR3 consists of 16 residues. Germline V gene sequence: CDR1 KGHSH, CDR2 LQKENI. V was clipped by 3 bases and J by 4 bases; unmatched bases: 5.

This chain's CDR3 is CASSYSYGYTF. The DNA for the CDR3 is TGTGCCAGCAGTTACAGCTATGGCTACACCTTC. J is TRBJ1-2 and V is TRBV2; D is undetermined. Germline-derived CDR1 and CDR2 are SNHLY and FYNNEI. Trimming left V 5 bases short and J 4 bases short, with 5 bases between. The CDR3 is made up of 11 amino acids. Variable domain in full (rest from reference TRBV2 and TRBJ1-2): EPEVTQTPSHQVTQMGQEVILRCVPISNHLYFYWYRQILGQKVEFLVSFYNNEISEKSEIFDDQFSVERPDGSNFTLKIRSTKLEDSAMYFCASSYSYGYTFGSGTRLTVV.

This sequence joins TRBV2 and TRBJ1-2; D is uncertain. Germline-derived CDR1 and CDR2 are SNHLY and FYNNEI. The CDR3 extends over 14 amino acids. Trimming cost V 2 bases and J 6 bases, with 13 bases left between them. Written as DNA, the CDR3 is TGTGCCAGCAGTGAATGGATGGCAGAGGATGGCTACACCTTC. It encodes CASSEWMAEDGYTF.

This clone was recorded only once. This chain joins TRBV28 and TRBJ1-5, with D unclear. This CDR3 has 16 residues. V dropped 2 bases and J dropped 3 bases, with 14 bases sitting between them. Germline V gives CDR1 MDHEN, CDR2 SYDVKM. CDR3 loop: CASSLEAGRINQPQHF. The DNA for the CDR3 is TGTGCCAGCAGTTTAGAGGCGGGGAGAATCAATCAGCCCCAGCATTTT.

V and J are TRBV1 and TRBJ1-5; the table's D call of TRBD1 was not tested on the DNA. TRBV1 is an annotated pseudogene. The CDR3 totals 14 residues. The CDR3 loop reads CTSPGQFPNQPQHF. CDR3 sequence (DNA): TGCACCAGCCCCGGACAGTTTCCCAATCAGCCCCAGCATTTT.

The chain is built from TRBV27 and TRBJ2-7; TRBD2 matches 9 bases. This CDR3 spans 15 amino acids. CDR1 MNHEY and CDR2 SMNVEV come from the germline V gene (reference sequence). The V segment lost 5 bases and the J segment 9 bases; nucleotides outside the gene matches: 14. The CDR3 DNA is TGTGCCAGCAGTCCCATGGGGCTAGCGGGAAGTTCGCAGTACTTC. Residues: CASSPMGLAGSSQYF.

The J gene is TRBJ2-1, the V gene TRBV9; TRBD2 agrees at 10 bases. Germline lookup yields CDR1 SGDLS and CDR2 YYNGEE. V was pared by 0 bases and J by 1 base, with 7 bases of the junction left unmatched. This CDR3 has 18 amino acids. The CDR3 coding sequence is TGTGCCAGCAGCGTAGGGGTGACTAGCGGGCCTTCCTACAATGAGCAGTTCTTC. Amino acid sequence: CASSVGVTSGPSYNEQFF.

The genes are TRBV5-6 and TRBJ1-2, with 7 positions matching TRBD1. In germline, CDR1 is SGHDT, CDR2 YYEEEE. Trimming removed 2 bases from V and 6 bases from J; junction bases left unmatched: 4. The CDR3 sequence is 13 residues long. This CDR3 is CASSFRGFDGYTF. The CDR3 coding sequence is TGTGCCAGCAGCTTCAGGGGGTTCGATGGCTACACCTTC.